The 26 T cell receptor beta chains presented below share a single source sample, sequenced in a study of T cells after yellow fever vaccination. TCRdb ran MiXCR on the 5' RACE reads and lists one entry per CDR3 protein. The sample holds about 220,000 distinct CDR3 sequences; roughly 3% are singletons and the top ten take under 3.5%. The sample was CD4+ T cells sorted from PBMCs, taken 10 days after the yellow fever booster vaccination. These receptors were collected from a man aged 18 to 30 who received the YFV17D yellow fever vaccine.

The sample holds many counts of this clonotype. The gene calls are TRBV19 and TRBJ1-1; no definite D call. The CDR3 totals 12 residues. V lost 7 bases and J 9 bases, leaving 15 bases between the germline ends. CDR1 LNHDA and CDR2 SQIVND come from the germline V gene (reference sequence). The CDR3 is CASIGPARQAFF. As DNA, the CDR3 is TGTGCCAGTATCGGGCCGGCCCGGCAAGCTTTCTTT. Together with reference TRBV19 and TRBJ1-1, the CDR3 gives the full variable domain: DGGITQSPKYLFRKEGQNVTLSCEQNLNHDAMYWYRQDPGQGLRLIYYSQIVNDFQKGDIAEGYSVSREKKESFPLTVTSAQKNPTAFYLCASIGPARQAFFGQGTRLTVV.

There are many counts of this clonotype. The chain carries TRBV19 and TRBJ1-5; the D is unclear. The CDR3 covers 15 residues. Deletions cut 7 bases from V and 3 bases from J, with 16 bases between. CDR1 LNHDA and CDR2 SQIVND come from the germline V gene (reference sequence). CDR3 in amino acids: CASTAAGRYNQPQHF. The DNA for the CDR3 is TGTGCCAGTACCGCGGCTGGCAGGTACAATCAGCCCCAGCATTTT.

This clonotype was counted ten times or more. The CDR3 nucleotides read TGTGCCAGCAGCGGACAGTTGGATTCACCCCTCCACTTT. This sequence encodes CASSGQLDSPLHF. V gene TRBV27 combines with J gene TRBJ1-6, with D possibly matching TRBD1 (6 bases). Germline V gene sequence: CDR1 MNHEY, CDR2 SMNVEV (reference sequence). Trimming stripped 6 bases from V and 8 bases from J, with 11 bases between. The CDR3 contains 13 residues.

In this sample, this clonotype turned up many times. The chain is built from TRBV6-2 or TRBV6-3 and TRBJ1-1, with D unresolved. Germline CDR1 reads MNHEY; CDR2 reads SVGEGT. The CDR3 sequence is 15 residues long. Deletions cut 4 bases from V and 4 bases from J, with 16 bases between. The CDR3 here is CASSSVEVAFTEAFF. CDR3 in DNA: TGTGCCAGCAGTTCGGTCGAAGTGGCATTCACTGAAGCTTTCTTT.

Many counts were recorded for this clonotype. The chain links TRBV29-1 to TRBJ2-5; D possibly corresponds to TRBD1 (5 bases). V shed 4 bases and J shed 4 bases, with 10 bases lying between them. The CDR3 contains 12 residues. Germline loops: CDR1 SQVTM, CDR2 ANQGSEA. CDR3 region: CSVGTSGETQYF. In DNA, the CDR3 is TGCAGCGTTGGGACATCGGGAGAGACCCAGTACTTC.

This chain joins TRBV20-1 and TRBJ2-7, with TRBD2 identical over 9 bases. CDR3 length: 17 amino acids. Germline values: CDR1 DFQATT, CDR2 SNEGSKA (reference sequence). The V segment lost 4 bases and the J segment 8 bases; nucleotides outside the gene matches: 21. The CDR3 region has the DNA TGCAGTGCTACCCGAAGCTCTTTTAGCGGGGGCCCCTCCAAGCAGTACTTC. Its protein product is CSATRSSFSGGPSKQYF.

The chain joins TRBV6-5 to TRBJ2-3, with D unclear. V was trimmed by 2 bases and J by 6 bases, leaving 9 bases between them. The CDR3 covers 13 residues. The germline V gene encodes CDR1 MNHEY and CDR2 SVGAGI. CDR3 loop: CASSYRARDTQYF. DNA for the CDR3: TGTGCCAGCAGTTACCGGGCTAGGGATACGCAGTATTTT.

This clonotype was seen ten or more times. CDR3 nucleotides: TGCGCCAGCAGCCCCCAAGGGGTTACGGAAGCTTTCTTT. Its protein is CASSPQGVTEAFF. The V call is TRBV5-1, the J call TRBJ1-1; TRBD1 is a possible D gene (5 bases). Germline lookup yields CDR1 SGHRS and CDR2 YFSETQ. The CDR3 extends over 13 amino acids. V lost 4 bases, J lost 8 bases, and 15 bases lay in between.

Many counts were recorded for this clonotype. The rearrangement uses TRBV7-9 and TRBJ1-5, with TRBD1 as a possible D gene (6 bases). V was shortened by 5 bases and J by 2 bases, with 13 bases between the two germline ends. The CDR3 runs to 15 residues. CDR1 and CDR2 (germline): SEHNR, FQNEAQ (reference sequence). CDR3: CASSLGASGNQPQHF. The DNA of the CDR3 is TGTGCCAGCAGCCTGGGGGCCTCCGGCAATCAGCCCCAGCATTTT.

This clonotype was counted only a few times. V gene TRBV5-8 combines with J gene TRBJ1-6; 7 bases are shared with TRBD1. The germline V gene has CDR1 SGHTS and CDR2 YDEGEE. J lost 7 bases, V lost 4 bases, and 11 bases had no gene match. The CDR3 contains 16 residues. Here the CDR3 reads CASSLRQGGYNSPLHF. The CDR3 nucleotides read TGTGCCAGCAGCCTGAGACAGGGCGGTTACAATTCACCCCTCCACTTT.

Concerning this clonotype itself: A much larger clone lies a single base off, so this may be a read error. J is TRBJ1-1 and V is TRBV11-2; D unresolved. CDR1 is SGHAT and CDR2 is FQNNGV in the germline V gene. The CDR3 is 13 residues long. The V and J ends lost 6 bases and 0 bases respectively, with 8 bases between them. The CDR3 protein is CASSGLMNTEAFF. CDR3 DNA sequence: TGTGCCAGCAGTGGACTGATGAACACTGAAGCTTTCTTT. The whole variable domain, filled in from reference TRBV11-2 and TRBJ1-1, reads EAGVAQSPRYKIIEKRQSVAFWCNPISGHATLYWYQQILGQGPKLLIQFQNNGVVDDSQLPKDRFSAERLKGVDSTLKIQPAKLEDSAVYLCASSGLMNTEAFFGQGTRLTVV.

This clonotype was counted only a few times. CDR3 sequence reads: CASRFTEGTNEKLFF. The CDR3 DNA reads TGCGCCAGCAGGTTCACAGAGGGGACTAATGAAAAACTGTTTTTT. J is TRBJ1-4 and V is TRBV5-1; the D gene is possibly TRBD1 (5 bases). The CDR3 covers 15 residues. Trimming took 5 bases from V and 2 from J, leaving 13 bases between them. Per germline, CDR1 SGHRS and CDR2 YFSETQ.

V usage is TRBV28 and J usage is TRBJ2-5, with D unclear. Deletions cut 10 bases from V and 3 bases from J, with 12 bases between. The CDR3 covers 12 residues. Germline loops: CDR1 MDHEN, CDR2 SYDVKM. The CDR3 sequence is CATGEVKETQYF. The CDR3 coding sequence is TGTGCCACTGGGGAAGTGAAAGAGACCCAGTACTTC. The full variable domain, rest sourced from reference TRBV28 and TRBJ2-5, is DVKVTQSSRYLVKRTGEKVFLECVQDMDHENMFWYRQDPGLGLRLIYFSYDVKMKEKGDIPEGYSVSREKKERFSLILESASTNQTSMYLCATGEVKETQYFGPGTRLLVL.

This clonotype was counted many times. The chain carries TRBV27 and TRBJ2-4, with D unclear. CDR3 length equals 15 residues. Trimming took 5 bases from V and 0 from J, leaving 11 bases between them. Germline CDR1 reads MNHEY; CDR2 reads SMNVEV (reference sequence). The CDR3 coding sequence is TGTGCCAGCAGTAGAACAGCTCTAGCCAAAAACATTCAGTACTTC. Its translation is CASSRTALAKNIQYF.

This chain connects TRBV5-4 to TRBJ2-3, with 11 bases lining up with TRBD2. The germline gives CDR1 SGHNT, CDR2 YYREEE (reference sequence). This CDR3 has 17 amino acids. V trimming: 6 bases; J trimming: 3 bases; junction bases outside the gene matches: 12. The chain's CDR3 is CASKAWSLAGGTDTQYF. In nucleotides, the CDR3 is TGTGCCAGCAAAGCTTGGAGCCTAGCGGGGGGAACAGATACGCAGTATTTT.

The genes are TRBV30 and TRBJ2-5; TRBD1 might be the D (5 bases). The germline V and J ends were trimmed by 5 bases and 4 bases, with 8 bases remaining between them. Per germline, CDR1 GTSNPN and CDR2 SVGIG (reference sequence). This CDR3 comprises 11 residues. This chain's CDR3 is CAWGRAETQYF. In DNA form, the CDR3 reads TGTGCCTGGGGCAGGGCAGAGACCCAGTACTTC.

There are many counts of this clonotype. The chain links TRBV7-6 to TRBJ1-5; perhaps TRBD1 as D (5 bases). This CDR3 has 14 amino acids. Trimming took off 4 bases at V and 10 bases at J, with 17 bases between the two ends. CDR1 and CDR2 from the germline V gene are SGHVS and FNYEAQ. This CDR3 reads CASSSGLGGQPQHF. Written as DNA, the CDR3 is TGTGCCAGCAGCTCTGGACTCGGGGGTCAACCCCAGCATTTT.

The chain links TRBV5-1 to TRBJ2-2; tentatively, D is TRBD1 or TRBD2 (7 bases each). This CDR3 has 15 amino acids. Germline V lookup: CDR1 SGHRS, CDR2 YFSETQ. Trimming left V 4 bases short and J 6 bases short, with 16 bases between. The CDR3 nucleotides read TGCGCCAGCAGCCCCCAGGGGGGGGGGCCCGGGGAGCTGTTTTTT. Translating gives CASSPQGGGPGELFF.

V usage is TRBV5-1 and J usage is TRBJ2-3; D unclear. V was pared by 6 bases and J by 2 bases, with 10 bases between. The CDR3 contains 13 residues. Germline CDR1 SGHRS, CDR2 YFSETQ. CDR3 sequence reads: CASTSADTDTQYF. The DNA for the CDR3 is TGCGCCAGCACCTCCGCGGACACAGATACGCAGTATTTT.

This clonotype was picked up many times. The V and J genes are TRBV7-8 and TRBJ2-3; TRBD2 agrees at 11 bases. The trim removed 5 bases at V and 7 bases at J, leaving 14 bases unmatched. The CDR3 is 17 amino acids. Germline CDR1 reads SGHVS; CDR2 reads FQNEAQ. Here the CDR3 DNA reads TGTGCCAGCAGCCCCGCGGTTAGCGGGGGGGCCTTGTATACGCAGTATTTT. Protein: CASSPAVSGGALYTQYF. The full variable domain, with the rest looked up from reference TRBV7-8 and TRBJ2-3, is GAGVSQSPRYKVAKRGQDVALRCDPISGHVSLFWYQQALGQGPEFLTYFQNEAQLDKSGLPSDRFFAERPEGSVSTLKIQRTQQEDSAVYLCASSPAVSGGALYTQYFGPGTRLTVL.

There are many counts of this clonotype. The rearrangement uses TRBV7-2 and TRBJ2-1, with D uncertain. Germline lookup yields CDR1 SGHTA and CDR2 FQGNSA. Trimming took 5 bases from V and 5 from J, leaving 10 bases between them. This CDR3 is built from 13 residues. The CDR3 is CASSTRHNNEQFF. CDR3 DNA sequence: TGTGCCAGCAGCACCCGACACAACAATGAGCAGTTCTTC. The full variable domain, its missing parts supplied by reference TRBV7-2 and TRBJ2-1, is GAGVSQSPSNKVTEKGKDVELRCDPISGHTALYWYRQSLGQGLEFLIYFQGNSAPDKSGLPSDRFSAERTGGSVSTLTIQRTQQEDSAVYLCASSTRHNNEQFFGPGTRLTVL.

Only a few counts were recorded for this clonotype. V gene TRBV7-2 combines with J gene TRBJ2-7, with 7 nucleotides matching TRBD2. J was trimmed by 4 bases and V by 1 base; bases with no gene match: 7. Per the germline V gene, CDR1 is SGHTA and CDR2 is FQGNSA. The CDR3 contains 15 residues. Written as DNA, the CDR3 is TGTGCCAGCAGCTTAGTTCCGGGAGGAGGTTACGAGCAGTACGTC. It translates to CASSLVPGGGYEQYV.

This clonotype was detected a few times. The V call is TRBV4-2, the J call TRBJ2-3, with TRBD2 matching over 7 bases. From germline, CDR1 is LGHNA and CDR2 YNFKEQ. The CDR3 contains 18 residues. Trimming took 1 base from V and 2 from J; bases not matched to a gene: 12. This chain's CDR3 is CASSQGEGGSGYTDTQYF. DNA for the CDR3: TGTGCCAGCAGCCAAGGGGAGGGAGGCAGCGGCTACACAGATACGCAGTATTTT.

This clonotype was seen repeatedly, ten times or more. The J gene is TRBJ2-1, the V gene TRBV7-2; the D gene is possibly TRBD2 (6 bases). The V gene lost 5 bases and the J gene lost 9 bases, with 11 bases spanning the gap. Germline CDR1 reads SGHTA; CDR2 reads FQGNSA. CDR3 size: 12 residues. CDR3 region: CASSGAGSEQFF. DNA of the CDR3: TGTGCCAGCAGCGGGGCCGGGAGTGAGCAGTTCTTC.

The chain couples TRBV20-1 to TRBJ1-2; 12 nucleotides agree with TRBD1. CDR3 length: 13 residues. V lost 6 bases to trimming and J lost 7 bases; unmatched junction nucleotides: 6. Germline V gene data show CDR1 as DFQATT and CDR2 as SNEGSKA (reference sequence). CDR3 sequence reads: CSARDRGPVGYTF. CDR3 nucleotides: TGCAGTGCCCGGGACAGGGGGCCAGTTGGCTACACCTTC.

This clonotype was recorded at least ten times. The J gene is TRBJ2-1, the V gene TRBV5-1; TRBD1 agrees at 7 bases. Germline V lookup: CDR1 SGHRS, CDR2 YFSETQ. The CDR3 runs to 15 residues. V shed 2 bases and J 5 bases; nucleotides not matched to a gene: 7. CDR3 amino acids: CASSLYGQENNEQFF. Written as DNA, the CDR3 is TGCGCCAGCAGCTTATATGGACAGGAAAACAATGAGCAGTTCTTC.